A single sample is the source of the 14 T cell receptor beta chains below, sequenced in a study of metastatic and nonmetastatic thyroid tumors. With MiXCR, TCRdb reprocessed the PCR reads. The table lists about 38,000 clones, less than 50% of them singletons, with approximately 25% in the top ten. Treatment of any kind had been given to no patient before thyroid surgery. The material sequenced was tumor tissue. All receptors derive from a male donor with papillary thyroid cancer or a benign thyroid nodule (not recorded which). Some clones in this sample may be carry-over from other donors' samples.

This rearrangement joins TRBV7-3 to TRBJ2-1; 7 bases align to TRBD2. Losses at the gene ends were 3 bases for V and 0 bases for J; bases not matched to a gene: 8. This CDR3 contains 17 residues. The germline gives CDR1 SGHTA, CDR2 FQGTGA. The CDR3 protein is CASSLVASGSSYNEQFF. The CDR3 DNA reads TGTGCCAGCAGCTTGGTGGCTAGCGGAAGCTCCTACAATGAGCAGTTCTTC.

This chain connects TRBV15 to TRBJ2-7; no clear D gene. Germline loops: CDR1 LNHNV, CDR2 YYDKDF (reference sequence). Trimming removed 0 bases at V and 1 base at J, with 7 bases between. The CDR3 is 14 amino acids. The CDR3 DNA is TGTGCCACCAGCAGAGATGCCAGTTCCTACGAGCAGTACTTC. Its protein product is CATSRDASSYEQYF. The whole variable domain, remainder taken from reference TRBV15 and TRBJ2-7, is DAMVIQNPRYQVTQFGKPVTLSCSQTLNHNVMYWYQQKSSQAPKLLFHYYDKDFNNEADTPDNFQSRRPNTSFCFLDIRSPGLGDTAMYLCATSRDASSYEQYFGPGTRLTVT.

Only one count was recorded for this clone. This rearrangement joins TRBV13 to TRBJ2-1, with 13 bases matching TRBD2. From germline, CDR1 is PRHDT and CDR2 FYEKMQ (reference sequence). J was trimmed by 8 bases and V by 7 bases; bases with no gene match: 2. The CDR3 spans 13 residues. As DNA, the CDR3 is TGTGCCAGCAACGGACTAGCGGGAGATGAGCAGTTCTTC. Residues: CASNGLAGDEQFF. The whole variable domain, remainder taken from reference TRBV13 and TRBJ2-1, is AAGVIQSPRHLIKEKRETATLKCYPIPRHDTVYWYQQGPGQDPQFLISFYEKMQSDKGSIPDRFSAQQFSDYHSELNMSSLELGDSALYFCASNGLAGDEQFFGPGTRLTVL.

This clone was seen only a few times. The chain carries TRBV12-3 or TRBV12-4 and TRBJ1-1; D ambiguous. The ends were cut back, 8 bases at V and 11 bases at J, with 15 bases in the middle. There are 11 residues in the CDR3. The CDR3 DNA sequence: TGTGCCAGCGGCCCCACGACCGGTGCTTTCTTT. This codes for CASGPTTGAFF.

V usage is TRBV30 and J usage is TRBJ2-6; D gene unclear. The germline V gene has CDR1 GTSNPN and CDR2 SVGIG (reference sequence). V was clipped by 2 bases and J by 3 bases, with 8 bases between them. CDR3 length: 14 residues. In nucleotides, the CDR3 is TGTGCCTGGAGTCTGGCCGTTGGGGCCAACGTCCTGACTTTC. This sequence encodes CAWSLAVGANVLTF.

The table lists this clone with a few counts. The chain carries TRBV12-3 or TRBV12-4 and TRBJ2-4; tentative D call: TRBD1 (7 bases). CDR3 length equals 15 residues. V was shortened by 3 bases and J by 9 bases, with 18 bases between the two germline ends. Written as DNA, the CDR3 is TGTGCCAGCAGTTTTAGGCAGGGGGGTTCGGGCATTCAGTACTTC. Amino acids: CASSFRQGGSGIQYF.

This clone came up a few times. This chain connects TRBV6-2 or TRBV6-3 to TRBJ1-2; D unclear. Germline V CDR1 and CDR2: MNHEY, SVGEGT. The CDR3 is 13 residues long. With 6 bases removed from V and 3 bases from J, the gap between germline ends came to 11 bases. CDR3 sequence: CASRAGFYYGYTF. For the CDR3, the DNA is TGTGCCAGCAGGGCGGGATTCTACTATGGCTACACCTTC.

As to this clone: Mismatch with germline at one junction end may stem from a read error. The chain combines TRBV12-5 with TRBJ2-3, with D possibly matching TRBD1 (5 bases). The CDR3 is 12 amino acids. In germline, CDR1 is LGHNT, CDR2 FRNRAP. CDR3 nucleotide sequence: TGTGCTACAGTGGGGCTAACAGATATGCAGTATTTT. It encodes CATVGLTDMQYF. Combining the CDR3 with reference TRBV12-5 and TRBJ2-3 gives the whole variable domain DARVTQTPRHKVTEMGQEVTMRCQPILGHNTVFWYRQTMMQGLELLAYFRNRAPLDDSGMPKDRFSAEMPDATLATLKIQPSEPRDSAVYFCATVGLTDMQYFGPGTRLTVL.

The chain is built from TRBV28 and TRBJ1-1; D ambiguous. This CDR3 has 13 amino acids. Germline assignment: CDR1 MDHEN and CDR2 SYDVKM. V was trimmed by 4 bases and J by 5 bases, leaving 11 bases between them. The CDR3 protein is CASSSGRFTEAFF. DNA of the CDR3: TGTGCCAGCAGTTCAGGACGGTTTACTGAAGCTTTCTTT.

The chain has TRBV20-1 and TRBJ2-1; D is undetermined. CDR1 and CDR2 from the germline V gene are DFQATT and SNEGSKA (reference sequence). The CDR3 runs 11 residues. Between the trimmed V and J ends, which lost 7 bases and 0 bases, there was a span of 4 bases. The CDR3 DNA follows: TGCAGTGTCTACTCCTACAATGAGCAGTTCTTC. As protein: CSVYSYNEQFF.

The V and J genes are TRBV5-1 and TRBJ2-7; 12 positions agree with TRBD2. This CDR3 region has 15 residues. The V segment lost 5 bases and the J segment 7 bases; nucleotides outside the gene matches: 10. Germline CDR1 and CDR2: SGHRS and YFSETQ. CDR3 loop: CASSTASGGAGEQYF. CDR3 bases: TGCGCCAGCAGTACCGCTAGCGGGGGGGCCGGGGAGCAGTACTTC.

This chain's CDR3 is CSAREQGDGGYTF. DNA for the CDR3: TGCAGTGCTAGAGAGCAGGGAGATGGAGGCTACACCTTC. The chain couples TRBV20-1 to TRBJ1-2, with D tentatively TRBD1 (5 bases). Trimming pared 0 bases from V and 8 bases from J, leaving 13 bases between. CDR1 is DFQATT, CDR2 SNEGSKA, per germline (reference sequence). CDR3 length equals 13 residues.

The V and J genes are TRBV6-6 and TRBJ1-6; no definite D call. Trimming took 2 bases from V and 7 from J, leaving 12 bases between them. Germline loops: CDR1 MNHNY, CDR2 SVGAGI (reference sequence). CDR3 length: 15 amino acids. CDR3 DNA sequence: TGTGCCAGCAGTTACGATCGTGAGTGGAATTCACCCCTCCACTTT. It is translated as CASSYDREWNSPLHF.

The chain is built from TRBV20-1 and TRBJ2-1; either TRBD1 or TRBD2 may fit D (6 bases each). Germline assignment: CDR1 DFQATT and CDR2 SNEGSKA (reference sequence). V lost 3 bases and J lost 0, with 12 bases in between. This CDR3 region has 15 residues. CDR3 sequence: CSASEGGRSYNEQFF. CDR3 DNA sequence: TGCAGTGCTAGCGAGGGGGGACGCTCCTACAATGAGCAGTTCTTC.